The entry below gives a single T cell receptor beta chain sequence along with its context. The germline V gene encodes CDR1 SGHAT and CDR2 FQNNGV. The CDR3 is 18 residues long. V lost 4 bases and J 7 bases, leaving 23 bases between the germline ends. This specimen comes from a study of blood T cell repertoires in COVID-19. Study overall: From the United States, Italy and Spain came samples of acute and convalescent COVID-19.

Authors' methods: Reference gene primer amplification in the assay estimated nucleated cell counts. This table comes from immunoSEQ multiplex PCR, and its TCRdb copy is limited to in-frame clones, with some not included. That table furnishes V, J and clone size, whereas the DNA furnished D and trimming. This table holds 450,000 or so clones, 85% to 90% found once. The sequence was obtained from a man aged 18 to 30 with COVID-19, enrolled during active disease. V gene TRBV11-2 combines with J gene TRBJ1-6; possible D gene TRBD1, 5 bases. What was sequenced was peripheral blood. CDR3 in amino acids: CASSYTNAPGLKNSPLHF. Written as DNA, the CDR3 is TGTGCCAGCAGCTATACGAATGCACCGGGACTGAAAAATTCACCCCTCCACTTT.